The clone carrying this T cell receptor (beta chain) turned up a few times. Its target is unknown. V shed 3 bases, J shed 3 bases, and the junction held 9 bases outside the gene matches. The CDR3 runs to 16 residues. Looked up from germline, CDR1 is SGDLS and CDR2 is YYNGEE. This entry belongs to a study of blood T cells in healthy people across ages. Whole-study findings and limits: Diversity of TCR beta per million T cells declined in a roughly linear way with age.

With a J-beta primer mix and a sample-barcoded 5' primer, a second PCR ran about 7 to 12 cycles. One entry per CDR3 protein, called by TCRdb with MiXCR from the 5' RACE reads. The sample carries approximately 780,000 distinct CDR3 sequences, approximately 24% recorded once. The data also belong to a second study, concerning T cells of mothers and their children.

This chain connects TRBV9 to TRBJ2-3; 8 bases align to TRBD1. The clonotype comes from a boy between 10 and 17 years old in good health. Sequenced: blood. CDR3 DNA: TGTGCCAGCAGCGCAGGCGGCAGGGGGCTAACAGATACGCAGTATTTT. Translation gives CASSAGGRGLTDTQYF.